A selection of T cell receptor beta chains follows, all from one sample in a study of blood T cells in healthy people across ages. TCRdb re-called the 5' RACE reads with MiXCR, one entry per CDR3 protein. The table records over 1,300,000 distinct CDR3 sequences, roughly 64% of them present only once. Sequencing input: blood. Receptor source: a man younger than 30 in good health. The CDR3 runs from the conserved cysteine through the conserved F or W. Fields, in order: clone size, D gene, V gene, J gene, CDR3 DNA, CDR3 protein. A D gene is named only where the DNA matches it firmly. Not every row has a clone size; where given, it reads once, few, many or a size class.

clone_size: once
d_call: NA
v_call: TRBV20-1
j_call: TRBJ1-1
cdr3_nt: TGCAGTGCTAGACCTTCCGCCACAGTGAACACTGAAGCTTTCTTT
cdr3_aa: CSARPSATVNTEAFF

clone_size: NA
d_call: NA
v_call: TRBV12-3/TRBV12-4
j_call: TRBJ2-7
cdr3_nt: TGTGCCAGCAGTGGGGCAGGGGACTCCTACGAGCAGTACTTC
cdr3_aa: CASSGAGDSYEQYF

clone_size: NA
d_call: TRBD1
v_call: TRBV4-2
j_call: TRBJ2-7
cdr3_nt: TGTGCCAGCAGCCCAGGACAGGCCCGGTACTACGAGCAGTACTTC
cdr3_aa: CASSPGQARYYEQYF

clone_size: NA
d_call: NA
v_call: TRBV2
j_call: TRBJ2-7
cdr3_nt: TGTGCCAGCAGCCCCCCGGGGTACCCCTCCTACGAGCAGTACTTC
cdr3_aa: CASSPPGYPSYEQYF

clone_size: NA
d_call: NA
v_call: TRBV29-1
j_call: TRBJ2-7
cdr3_nt: TGCAGCGTTCAGACTATCTCCGACTACGAGCAGTACTTC
cdr3_aa: CSVQTISDYEQYF

clone_size: NA
d_call: NA
v_call: TRBV3-1
j_call: TRBJ1-2
cdr3_nt: TGTGCCAGCAGCCAAGATCTTTGGGCGGACGGAAACTATGGCTACACCTTC
cdr3_aa: CASSQDLWADGNYGYTF

clone_size: NA
d_call: TRBD2
v_call: TRBV10-3
j_call: TRBJ2-3
cdr3_nt: TGTGCCATCAGTGAGCCAATTTATGGGGAAGCGGGAGGGCCAGATACGCAGTATTTT
cdr3_aa: CAISEPIYGEAGGPDTQYF

clone_size: few
d_call: TRBD2
v_call: TRBV29-1
j_call: TRBJ2-1
cdr3_nt: TGCAGCGCCTCGGGACTAGCGGGGGGGAGTTACAATGAGCAGTTCTTC
cdr3_aa: CSASGLAGGSYNEQFF

clone_size: NA
d_call: TRBD1
v_call: TRBV5-1
j_call: TRBJ1-4
cdr3_nt: TGCGCCAGCAGCTTGGGACAGGGAAGTAATGAAAAACTGTTTTTT
cdr3_aa: CASSLGQGSNEKLFF

clone_size: NA
d_call: TRBD2
v_call: TRBV20-1
j_call: TRBJ2-7
cdr3_nt: TGCAGTGCTACGGCGGGACTAGCGGCCGGGGCGTTAGTCCACGAGCAGTACTTC
cdr3_aa: CSATAGLAAGALVHEQYF

clone_size: few
d_call: NA
v_call: TRBV9
j_call: TRBJ2-5
cdr3_nt: TGTGCCAGCAGCGTAGGTCTCGGGGGAACATCATCTCCGACCCAGTACTTC
cdr3_aa: CASSVGLGGTSSPTQYF

clone_size: few
d_call: NA
v_call: TRBV20-1
j_call: TRBJ2-7
cdr3_nt: TGCAGTGCTAGTGGAGGGAGGACCTACAATGAGCAGTACTTC
cdr3_aa: CSASGGRTYNEQYF

clone_size: NA
d_call: NA
v_call: TRBV11-2
j_call: TRBJ2-7
cdr3_nt: TGTGCCAGCAGCTTAGAGGGGGTCTCTCTTGACGAGCAGTACTTC
cdr3_aa: CASSLEGVSLDEQYF

clone_size: NA
d_call: TRBD1
v_call: TRBV12-3/TRBV12-4
j_call: TRBJ2-3
cdr3_nt: TGTGCCAGCAGTTTAGCCACGGACAGGGTTCGGGAAGATACGCAGTATTTT
cdr3_aa: CASSLATDRVREDTQYF

clone_size: few
d_call: NA
v_call: TRBV29-1
j_call: TRBJ2-7
cdr3_nt: TGCAGCGTCCCCATACCCCCGGGCCTGAGAGAGCAGTACTTC
cdr3_aa: CSVPIPPGLREQYF

clone_size: NA
d_call: TRBD1
v_call: TRBV10-3
j_call: TRBJ2-2
cdr3_nt: TGTGCCATGACAGGGGGGAACACCGGGGAGCTGTTTTTT
cdr3_aa: CAMTGGNTGELFF

clone_size: NA
d_call: NA
v_call: TRBV9
j_call: TRBJ2-2
cdr3_nt: TGTGCCAGCAGCGCCGCCCGGGGGGAGCTGTTTTTT
cdr3_aa: CASSAARGELFF

clone_size: few
d_call: NA
v_call: TRBV29-1
j_call: TRBJ1-4
cdr3_nt: TGCAGCGCTGCGCATACTACAGGGCGAACCTTCGAAAAACTGTTTTTT
cdr3_aa: CSAAHTTGRTFEKLFF

clone_size: NA
d_call: NA
v_call: TRBV27
j_call: TRBJ1-5
cdr3_nt: TGTGCCAGCAGTTTATATTCGGATCAGCCCCAGCATTTT
cdr3_aa: CASSLYSDQPQHF

clone_size: NA
d_call: NA
v_call: TRBV10-3
j_call: TRBJ2-7
cdr3_nt: TGTGCCATCAGGGGGGGGGCCGACTCCTACGAGCAGTACTTC
cdr3_aa: CAIRGGADSYEQYF

clone_size: NA
d_call: TRBD2
v_call: TRBV3-1
j_call: TRBJ2-1
cdr3_nt: TGTGCCAGCAGCCAAGATTTAGCGGGAGCCTACAATGAGCAGTTCTTC
cdr3_aa: CASSQDLAGAYNEQFF

clone_size: few
d_call: TRBD1
v_call: TRBV20-1
j_call: TRBJ2-7
cdr3_nt: TGCAGTGCTAGAGGGACAGGGGGCTACGAGCAGTACTTC
cdr3_aa: CSARGTGGYEQYF

clone_size: NA
d_call: TRBD2
v_call: TRBV20-1
j_call: TRBJ2-1
cdr3_nt: TGCAGTGCTCTAGCGGGAAGGTACAATGAGCAGTTCTTC
cdr3_aa: CSALAGRYNEQFF

clone_size: NA
d_call: NA
v_call: TRBV3-1
j_call: TRBJ2-1
cdr3_nt: TGTGCCAGCAGCCAAGATTTCGGGGGCATTAATGAGCAGTTCTTC
cdr3_aa: CASSQDFGGINEQFF

clone_size: NA
d_call: NA
v_call: TRBV20-1
j_call: TRBJ1-2
cdr3_nt: TGCAGTGCGAAGAGAGGAGGGGCACCTAACTATGGCTACACCTTC
cdr3_aa: CSAKRGGAPNYGYTF

clone_size: NA
d_call: NA
v_call: TRBV7-9
j_call: TRBJ2-1
cdr3_nt: TGTGCCAGCAGCCAGGGTGCAGCAGAGCAGTTCTTC
cdr3_aa: CASSQGAAEQFF

clone_size: once
d_call: NA
v_call: TRBV20-1
j_call: TRBJ2-7
cdr3_nt: TGCAGTGCGAGACCATTTTCCTCTGCGGGCGAGCAGTACTTC
cdr3_aa: CSARPFSSAGEQYF

clone_size: few
d_call: TRBD1
v_call: TRBV4-1
j_call: TRBJ1-1
cdr3_nt: TGCGCCAGCAGCCAAGACTTTCGCGGGACAGGGAGCAGGGCTTTCTTT
cdr3_aa: CASSQDFRGTGSRAFF

clone_size: NA
d_call: TRBD2
v_call: TRBV7-2
j_call: TRBJ2-1
cdr3_nt: TGTGTTGCGGGGGAGGTAAGAAATGAGCAGTTCTTC
cdr3_aa: CVAGEVRNEQFF

clone_size: NA
d_call: TRBD2
v_call: TRBV24-1
j_call: TRBJ2-5
cdr3_nt: TGTGCCACCACAGCGGGGGGTGATCAAGAGACCCAGTACTTC
cdr3_aa: CATTAGGDQETQYF

clone_size: NA
d_call: NA
v_call: TRBV4-1
j_call: TRBJ2-5
cdr3_nt: TGCGCCAGCAGCCAAGCTCCCGGTTTGGGAAGCGCCGGTCGGGAGACCCAGTACTTC
cdr3_aa: CASSQAPGLGSAGRETQYF

clone_size: NA
d_call: NA
v_call: TRBV11-2
j_call: TRBJ2-7
cdr3_nt: TGTGCCAGCAGCTTAGCCTCGGGGGAGTTCTACGAGCAGTACTTC
cdr3_aa: CASSLASGEFYEQYF

clone_size: NA
d_call: NA
v_call: TRBV10-2
j_call: TRBJ1-6
cdr3_nt: TGCGCCAGCAGTGAGTGGGTGGCCCTGTCAAATTCACCCCTCCACTTT
cdr3_aa: CASSEWVALSNSPLHF

clone_size: NA
d_call: TRBD1
v_call: TRBV7-9
j_call: TRBJ2-5
cdr3_nt: TGTGCCAGCAGCCGACAGGGGGAGAAAGGGACCCAGTACTTC
cdr3_aa: CASSRQGEKGTQYF

clone_size: NA
d_call: NA
v_call: TRBV6-6
j_call: TRBJ1-5
cdr3_nt: TGTGCCACCCGCGACACCGCAAGGGCATATAGCAATCAGCCCCAGCATTTT
cdr3_aa: CATRDTARAYSNQPQHF

clone_size: few
d_call: TRBD1
v_call: TRBV4-1
j_call: TRBJ2-7
cdr3_nt: TGCGCCAGCAGCCGTGGGACAGGGGGCATCGACGAGCAGTACTTC
cdr3_aa: CASSRGTGGIDEQYF

clone_size: NA
d_call: NA
v_call: TRBV12-3/TRBV12-4
j_call: TRBJ2-3
cdr3_nt: TGTGCCAGCAGTTTAGGGGGCGACAGAGCCAGCACAGATACGCAGTATTTT
cdr3_aa: CASSLGGDRASTDTQYF

clone_size: NA
d_call: NA
v_call: TRBV11-2
j_call: TRBJ2-3
cdr3_nt: TGTGCCAGCAACCTTGGACAGACTAGCACAGATACGCAGTATTTT
cdr3_aa: CASNLGQTSTDTQYF

clone_size: NA
d_call: NA
v_call: TRBV5-1
j_call: TRBJ2-7
cdr3_nt: TGCGCCAGCAGCTTGGTCCAGGGACCGTACTACGAGCAGTACTTC
cdr3_aa: CASSLVQGPYYEQYF

clone_size: few
d_call: NA
v_call: TRBV27
j_call: TRBJ2-5
cdr3_nt: TGTGCCAGCAGCCCCTGGGGGGAGACCCAGTACTTC
cdr3_aa: CASSPWGETQYF